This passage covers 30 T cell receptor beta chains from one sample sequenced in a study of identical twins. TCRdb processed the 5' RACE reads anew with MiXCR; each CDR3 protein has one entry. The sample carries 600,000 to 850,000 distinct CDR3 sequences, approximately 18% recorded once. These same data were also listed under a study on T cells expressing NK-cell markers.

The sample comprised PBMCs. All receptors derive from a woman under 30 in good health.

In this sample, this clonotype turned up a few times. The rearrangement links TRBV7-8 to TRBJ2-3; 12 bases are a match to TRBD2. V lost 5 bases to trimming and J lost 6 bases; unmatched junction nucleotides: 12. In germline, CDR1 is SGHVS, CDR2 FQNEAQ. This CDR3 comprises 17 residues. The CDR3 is CASSTRPSGGADDTQYF. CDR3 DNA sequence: TGTGCCAGCAGCACCCGACCTAGCGGGGGGGCCGATGATACGCAGTATTTT.

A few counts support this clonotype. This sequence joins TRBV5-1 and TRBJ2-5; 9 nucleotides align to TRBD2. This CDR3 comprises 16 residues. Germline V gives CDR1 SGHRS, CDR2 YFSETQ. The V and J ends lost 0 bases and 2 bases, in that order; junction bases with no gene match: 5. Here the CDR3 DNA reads TGCGCCAGCAGCTTGGAGTCTAGCGGGGTACAAGAGACCCAGTACTTC. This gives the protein CASSLESSGVQETQYF.

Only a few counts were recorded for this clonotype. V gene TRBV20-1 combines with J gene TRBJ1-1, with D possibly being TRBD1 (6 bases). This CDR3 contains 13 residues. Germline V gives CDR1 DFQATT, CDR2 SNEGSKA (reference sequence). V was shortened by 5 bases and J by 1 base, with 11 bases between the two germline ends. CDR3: CSARTDSNTEAFF. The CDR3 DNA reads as TGCAGTGCTCGGACAGACTCGAACACTGAAGCTTTCTTT.

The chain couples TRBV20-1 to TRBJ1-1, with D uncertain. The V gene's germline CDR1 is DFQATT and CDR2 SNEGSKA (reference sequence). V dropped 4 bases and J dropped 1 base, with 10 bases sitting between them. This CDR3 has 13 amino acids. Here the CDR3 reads CSAKRQPNTEAFF. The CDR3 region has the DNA TGCAGTGCTAAGAGGCAGCCGAACACTGAAGCTTTCTTT.

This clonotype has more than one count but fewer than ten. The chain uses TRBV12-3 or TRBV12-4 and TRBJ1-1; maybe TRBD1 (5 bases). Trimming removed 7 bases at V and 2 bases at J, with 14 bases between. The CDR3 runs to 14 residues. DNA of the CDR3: TGTGCCAGCACCCCGGGGCAGACTAACACTGAAGCTTTCTTT. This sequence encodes CASTPGQTNTEAFF.

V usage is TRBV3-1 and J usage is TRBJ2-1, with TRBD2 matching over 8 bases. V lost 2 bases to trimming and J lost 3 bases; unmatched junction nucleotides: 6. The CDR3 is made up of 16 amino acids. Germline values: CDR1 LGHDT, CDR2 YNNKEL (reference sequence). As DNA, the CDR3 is TGTGCCAGCAGCCAACCCATCGGGGGGGGCTACAATGAGCAGTTCTTC. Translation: CASSQPIGGGYNEQFF.

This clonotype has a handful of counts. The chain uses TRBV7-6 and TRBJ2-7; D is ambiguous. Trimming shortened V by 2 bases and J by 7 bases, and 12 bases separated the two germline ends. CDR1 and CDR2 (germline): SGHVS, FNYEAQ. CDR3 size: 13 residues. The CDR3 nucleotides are TGTGCCAGCAGCTTAAGAGACTTAGGGGAGCAGTACTTC. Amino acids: CASSLRDLGEQYF.

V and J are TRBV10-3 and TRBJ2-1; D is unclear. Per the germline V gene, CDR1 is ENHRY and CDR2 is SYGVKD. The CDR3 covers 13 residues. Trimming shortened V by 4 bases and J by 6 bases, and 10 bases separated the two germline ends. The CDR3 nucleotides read TGTGCCATCAGTGGAGGCGTGACCAATGAGCAGTTCTTC. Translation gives CAISGGVTNEQFF.

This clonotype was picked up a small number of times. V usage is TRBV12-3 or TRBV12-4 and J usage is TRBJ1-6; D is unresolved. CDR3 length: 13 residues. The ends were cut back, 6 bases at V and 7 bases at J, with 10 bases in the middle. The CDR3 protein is CASRIGPNSPLHF. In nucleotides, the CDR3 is TGTGCCAGCAGGATCGGACCAAATTCACCCCTCCACTTT.

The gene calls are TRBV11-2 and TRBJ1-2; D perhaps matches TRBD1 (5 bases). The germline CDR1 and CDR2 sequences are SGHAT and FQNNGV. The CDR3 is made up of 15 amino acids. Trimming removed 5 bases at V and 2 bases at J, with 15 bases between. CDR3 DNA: TGTGCCAGCAGCGTGATAGAGACAGTAAACTATGGCTACACCTTC. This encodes CASSVIETVNYGYTF.

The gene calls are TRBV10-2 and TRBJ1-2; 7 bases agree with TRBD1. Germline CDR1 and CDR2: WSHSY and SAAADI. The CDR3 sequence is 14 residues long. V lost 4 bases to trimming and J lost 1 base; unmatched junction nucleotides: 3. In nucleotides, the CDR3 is TGCGCCAGCAGTGCCGGGACAGTTAACTATGGCTACACCTTC. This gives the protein CASSAGTVNYGYTF.

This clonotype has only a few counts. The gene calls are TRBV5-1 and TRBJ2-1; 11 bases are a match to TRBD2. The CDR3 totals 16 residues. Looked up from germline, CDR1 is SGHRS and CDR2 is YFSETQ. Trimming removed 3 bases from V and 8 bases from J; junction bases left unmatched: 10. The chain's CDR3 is CASSSFSGGAMDEQFF. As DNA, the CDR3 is TGCGCCAGCAGCTCCTTTAGCGGGGGGGCTATGGATGAGCAGTTCTTC.

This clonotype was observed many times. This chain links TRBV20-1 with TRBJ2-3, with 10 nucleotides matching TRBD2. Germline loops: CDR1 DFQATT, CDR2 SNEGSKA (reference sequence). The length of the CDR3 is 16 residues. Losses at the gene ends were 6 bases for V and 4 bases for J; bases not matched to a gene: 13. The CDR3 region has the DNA TGCAGTGCGAGCGGGAGGGCCGGGTACGGGCCAGATACGCAGTATTTT. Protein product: CSASGRAGYGPDTQYF.

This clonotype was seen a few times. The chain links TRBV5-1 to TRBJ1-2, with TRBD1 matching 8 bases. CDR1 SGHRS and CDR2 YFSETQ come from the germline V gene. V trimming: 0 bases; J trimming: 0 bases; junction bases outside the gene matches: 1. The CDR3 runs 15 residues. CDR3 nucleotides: TGCGCCAGCAGCTTGGGACAGGGGACTAACTATGGCTACACCTTC. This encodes CASSLGQGTNYGYTF.

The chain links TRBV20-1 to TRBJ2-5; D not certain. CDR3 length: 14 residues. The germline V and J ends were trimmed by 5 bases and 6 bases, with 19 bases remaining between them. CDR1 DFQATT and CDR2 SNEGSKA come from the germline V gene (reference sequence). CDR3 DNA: TGCAGTGCTGCTCGGGTTTTAGGGCAGAAGACCCAGTACTTC. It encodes CSAARVLGQKTQYF.

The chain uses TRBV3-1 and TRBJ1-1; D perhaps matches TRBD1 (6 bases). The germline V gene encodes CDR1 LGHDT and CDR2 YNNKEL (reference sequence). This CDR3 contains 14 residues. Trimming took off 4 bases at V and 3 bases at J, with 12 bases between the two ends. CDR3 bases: TGTGCCAGCAGCCTTTCGGACAGTCACACTGAAGCTTTCTTT. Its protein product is CASSLSDSHTEAFF.

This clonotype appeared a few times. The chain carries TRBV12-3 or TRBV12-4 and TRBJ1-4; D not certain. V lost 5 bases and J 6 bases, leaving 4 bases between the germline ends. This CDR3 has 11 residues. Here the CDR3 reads CASSVYEKLFF. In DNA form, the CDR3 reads TGTGCCAGCAGTGTTTATGAAAAACTGTTTTTT.

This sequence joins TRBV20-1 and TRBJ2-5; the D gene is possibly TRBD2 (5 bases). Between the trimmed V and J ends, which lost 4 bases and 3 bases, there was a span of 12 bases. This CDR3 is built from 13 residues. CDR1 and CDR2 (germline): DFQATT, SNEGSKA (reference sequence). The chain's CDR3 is CSAKAGNEETQYF. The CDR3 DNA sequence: TGCAGTGCTAAGGCCGGGAATGAAGAGACCCAGTACTTC.

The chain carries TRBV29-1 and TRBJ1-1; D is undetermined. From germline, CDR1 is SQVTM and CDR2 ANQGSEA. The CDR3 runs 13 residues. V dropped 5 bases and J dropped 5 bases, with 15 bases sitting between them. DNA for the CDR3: TGCAGCGTTTTTCGGATGTCGGGGACTGAAGCTTTCTTT. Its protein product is CSVFRMSGTEAFF.

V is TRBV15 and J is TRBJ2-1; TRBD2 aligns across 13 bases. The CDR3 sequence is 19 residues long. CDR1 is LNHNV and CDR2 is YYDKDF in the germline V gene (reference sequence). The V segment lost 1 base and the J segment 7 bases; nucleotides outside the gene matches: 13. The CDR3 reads CATSRVHGTSGGGSNEQFF. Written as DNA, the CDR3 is TGTGCCACCAGCAGAGTCCATGGAACTAGCGGGGGGGGAAGTAATGAGCAGTTCTTC.

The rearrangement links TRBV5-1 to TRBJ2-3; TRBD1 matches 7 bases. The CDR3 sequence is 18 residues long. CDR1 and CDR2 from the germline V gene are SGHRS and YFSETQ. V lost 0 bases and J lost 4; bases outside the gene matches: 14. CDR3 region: CASSLAKSRDSTADTQYF. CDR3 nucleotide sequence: TGCGCCAGCAGCTTGGCTAAAAGCCGGGACAGCACTGCAGATACGCAGTATTTT.

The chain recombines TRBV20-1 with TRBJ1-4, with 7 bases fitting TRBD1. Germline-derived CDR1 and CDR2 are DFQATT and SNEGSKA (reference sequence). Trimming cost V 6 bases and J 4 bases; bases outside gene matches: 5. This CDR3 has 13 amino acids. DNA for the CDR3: TGCAGTGCCCTGACAGGGAATAATGAAAAACTGTTTTTT. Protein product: CSALTGNNEKLFF.

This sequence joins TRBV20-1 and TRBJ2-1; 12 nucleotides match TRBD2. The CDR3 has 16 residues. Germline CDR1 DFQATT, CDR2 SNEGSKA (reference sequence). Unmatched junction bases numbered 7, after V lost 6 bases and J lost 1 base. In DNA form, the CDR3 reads TGCAGTGCCTTAGGACTAGCGGGGAATTCCTACAATGAGCAGTTCTTC. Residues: CSALGLAGNSYNEQFF.

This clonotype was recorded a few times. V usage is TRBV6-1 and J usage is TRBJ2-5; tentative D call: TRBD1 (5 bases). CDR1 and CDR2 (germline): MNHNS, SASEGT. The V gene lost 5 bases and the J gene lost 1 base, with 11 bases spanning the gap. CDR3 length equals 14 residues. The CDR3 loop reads CASSPTAVQETQYF. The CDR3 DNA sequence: TGTGCCAGCAGTCCGACAGCCGTCCAAGAGACCCAGTACTTC.

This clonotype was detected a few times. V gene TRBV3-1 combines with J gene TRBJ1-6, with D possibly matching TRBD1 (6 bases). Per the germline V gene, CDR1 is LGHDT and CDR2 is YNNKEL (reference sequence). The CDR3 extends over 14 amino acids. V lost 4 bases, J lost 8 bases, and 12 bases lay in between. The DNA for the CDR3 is TGTGCCAGCAGCCCCGGACAGCCAGATTCACCCCTCCACTTT. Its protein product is CASSPGQPDSPLHF.

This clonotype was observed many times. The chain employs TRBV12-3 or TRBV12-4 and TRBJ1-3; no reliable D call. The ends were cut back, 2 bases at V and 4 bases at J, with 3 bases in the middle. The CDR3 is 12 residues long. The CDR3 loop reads CASSLTGNTIYF. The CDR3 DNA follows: TGTGCCAGCAGTTTAACCGGAAACACCATATATTTT.

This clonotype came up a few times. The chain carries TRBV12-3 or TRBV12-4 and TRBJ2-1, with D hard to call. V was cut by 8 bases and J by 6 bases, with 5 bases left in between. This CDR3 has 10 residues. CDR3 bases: TGTGCCAGCGGGATCAATGAGCAGTTCTTC. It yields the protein CASGINEQFF.

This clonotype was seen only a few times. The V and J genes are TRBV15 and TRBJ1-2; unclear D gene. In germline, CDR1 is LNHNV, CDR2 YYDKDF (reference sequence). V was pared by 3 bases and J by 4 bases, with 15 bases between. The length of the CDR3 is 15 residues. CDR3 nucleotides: TGTGCCACCAGCAGGATTACATCCCCCGGCTATGGCTACACCTTC. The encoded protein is CATSRITSPGYGYTF.

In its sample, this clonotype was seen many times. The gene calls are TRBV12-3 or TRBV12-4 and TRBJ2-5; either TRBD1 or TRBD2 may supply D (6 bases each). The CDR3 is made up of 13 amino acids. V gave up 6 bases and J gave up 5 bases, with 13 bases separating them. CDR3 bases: TGTGCCAGCAGCATGTTGGGGGGCGAGACCCAGTACTTC. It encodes CASSMLGGETQYF.

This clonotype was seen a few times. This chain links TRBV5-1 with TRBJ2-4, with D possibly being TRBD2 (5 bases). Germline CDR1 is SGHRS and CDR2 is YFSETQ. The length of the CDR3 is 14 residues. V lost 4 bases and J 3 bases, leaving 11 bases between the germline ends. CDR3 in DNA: TGCGCCAGCAGCCCGGGATCTAACAAAAACATTCAGTACTTC. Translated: CASSPGSNKNIQYF.